Sequencing of this TCR beta chain was carried out in a study of T-cell memory formation after mild COVID-19. Study summary: Each donor largely had its own TCR clusters.

As regards this clonotype: Its antigen is still unknown.

Study-wide points: CM and EM subsets held most contracting CD4+ clones; EMRA held CD8+ ones. Later expanders leaned toward CD4+, whereas clones contracting from day 15 to 85 were balanced CD4/CD8. The appearance of some responding clones in pre-infection memory suggested that cross-reactive memory joined.

Germline-derived CDR1 and CDR2 are DFQATT and SNEGSKA (reference sequence). The CDR3 extends over 13 amino acids. Between the trimmed V and J ends, which lost 5 bases and 5 bases, there was a span of 13 bases. TCRdb recomputed calls from the 5' RACE reads with MiXCR, one row per CDR3 protein. The sample contains hundreds of thousands of distinct CDR3 sequences, about 17% of which appear only once. The rearrangement uses TRBV20-1 and TRBJ2-1; D is unclear. Input material: PBMCs or a T cell subset sorted from them (not recorded which). The sequence came from a man younger than 35 who had mild COVID-19 (a few samples of this study predate the infection). Cell type and time point are not known. The CDR3: CSAAWLLNNEQFF. Here the CDR3 DNA reads TGCAGTGCTGCGTGGCTCCTCAACAATGAGCAGTTCTTC.